These 20 T cell receptor beta chains were all obtained from the same sample, sequenced in a study of patients and donors after allogeneic stem cell transplantation. TCRdb itself ran the RT-PCR reads through MiXCR, one entry per CDR3 protein. The data hold tens of thousands of distinct CDR3 sequences, with 26% observed a single time. Sequencing input: blood, either unsorted or a sorted T cell fraction (not recorded which). The receptors originated from a human donor who was either an allogeneic HSCT recipient or a stem cell or donor lymphocyte infusion donor (not recorded which). It is not recorded whose cells these are; they may come from a transplant donor.

V is TRBV20-1 and J is TRBJ1-1; unclear D gene. Trimming took off 5 bases at V and 7 bases at J, with 20 bases between the two ends. Germline V gene data show CDR1 as DFQATT and CDR2 as SNEGSKA (reference sequence). The CDR3 is 14 residues long. CDR3 loop: CSAGPTHGPGEAFF. In nucleotides, the CDR3 is TGCAGTGCTGGCCCGACACATGGCCCCGGTGAAGCTTTCTTT.

This clonotype was counted once. This chain links TRBV4-2 with TRBJ2-7; 7 bases line up with TRBD1. CDR1 and CDR2 (germline): LGHNA, YNFKEQ. J lost 7 bases, V lost 1 base, and 7 bases had no gene match. The CDR3 is made up of 14 amino acids. The CDR3: CASSQGDSPWEQYF. In nucleotides, the CDR3 is TGTGCCAGCAGCCAAGGGGACAGCCCCTGGGAGCAGTACTTC.

The chain uses TRBV5-1 and TRBJ2-3, with 7 bases aligning to TRBD2. The V and J ends lost 0 bases and 3 bases, in that order; junction bases with no gene match: 10. Germline V gives CDR1 SGHRS, CDR2 YFSETQ. The CDR3 covers 17 residues. CDR3 region: CASSLAVAGPRTDTQYF. The CDR3 DNA is TGCGCCAGCAGCTTGGCGGTAGCGGGCCCGAGGACAGATACGCAGTATTTT.

The V and J genes are TRBV4-1 and TRBJ2-2; D may be TRBD2 (6 bases). Per germline, CDR1 MGHRA and CDR2 YSYEKL. V was shortened by 2 bases and J by 3 bases, with 16 bases between the two germline ends. This CDR3 contains 17 residues. The CDR3 bases are TGCGCCAGCAGCCAACCGGTTCCCAGGAGGGACACCGGGGAGCTGTTTTTT. This encodes CASSQPVPRRDTGELFF.

The gene calls are TRBV5-1 and TRBJ2-3; 8 bases are a match to TRBD2. The junction had 13 bases not matched to a gene; V was cut back by 1 base and J by 6 bases. The CDR3 is 17 residues long. Germline loops: CDR1 SGHRS, CDR2 YFSETQ. CDR3 loop: CASSLWGLREVSDTQYF. The CDR3 nucleotides are TGCGCCAGCAGCTTGTGGGGTCTGCGGGAGGTTTCGGATACGCAGTATTTT. Based on the CDR3 plus reference TRBV5-1 and TRBJ2-3, the full variable domain is KAGVTQTPRYLIKTRGQQVTLSCSPISGHRSVSWYQQTPGQGLQFLFEYFSETQRNKGNFPGRFSGRQFSNSRSEMNVSTLELGDSALYLCASSLWGLREVSDTQYFGPGTRLTVL.

The chain recombines TRBV6-1 with TRBJ2-1; 10 bases fit TRBD2. The ends lost 1 base at V and 3 bases at J; junction bases unmatched: 3. Germline V gene data show CDR1 as MNHNS and CDR2 as SASEGT. CDR3 length: 16 amino acids. The DNA of the CDR3 is TGTGCCAGCAGTGAAGTTAGCGGGGGGTTCTACAATGAGCAGTTCTTC. Translating it yields CASSEVSGGFYNEQFF.

This clonotype was found many times. This chain connects TRBV7-3 to TRBJ1-1, with D uncertain. Germline values: CDR1 SGHTA, CDR2 FQGTGA. This CDR3 spans 15 amino acids. V lost 0 bases, J lost 1 base, and 9 bases lay in between. The DNA for the CDR3 is TGTGCCAGCAGCTTAACGCCAAAAGAGAACACTGAAGCTTTCTTT. Its protein is CASSLTPKENTEAFF.

This rearrangement joins TRBV20-1 to TRBJ1-1; 10 bases align to TRBD1. This CDR3 is 14 amino acids long. Germline V CDR1 and CDR2: DFQATT, SNEGSKA (reference sequence). Trimming cost V 6 bases and J 1 base; bases outside gene matches: 5. CDR3 nucleotides: TGCAGTGCCCCGGACAGGGGGACGAACACTGAAGCTTTCTTT. Amino acid sequence: CSAPDRGTNTEAFF.

The chain is built from TRBV25-1 and TRBJ2-1, with TRBD1 identical over 10 bases. This CDR3 contains 17 residues. V lost 4 bases to trimming and J lost 7 bases; unmatched junction nucleotides: 13. Germline assignment: CDR1 MGHDK and CDR2 SYGVNS. CDR3: CASSALFDRGLGNEQFF. CDR3 nucleotide sequence: TGTGCCAGCAGTGCTCTGTTTGACAGGGGGCTGGGGAATGAGCAGTTCTTC.

This clonotype was detected once. The gene calls are TRBV29-1 and TRBJ2-5, with 7 bases identical to TRBD1. The CDR3 has 13 residues. With V trimmed by 7 bases and J by 2 bases, 7 bases remained unmatched. The germline gives CDR1 SQVTM, CDR2 ANQGSEA. The CDR3 loop reads CSAGLTGQETQYF. DNA for the CDR3: TGCAGCGCCGGCTTGACAGGGCAAGAGACCCAGTACTTC.

As DNA, the CDR3 is TGTGCCAGCAGCTTTGCCCGGACAGTCCAAGAGACCCAGTACTTC. Its translation: CASSFARTVQETQYF. The chain couples TRBV7-2 to TRBJ2-5; D may be TRBD1 (6 bases). The germline V and J ends were trimmed by 3 bases and 1 base, with 12 bases remaining between them. The CDR3 covers 15 residues. Germline lookup yields CDR1 SGHTA and CDR2 FQGNSA.

In its sample, this clonotype was seen a few times. The rearrangement uses TRBV7-6 and TRBJ1-3, with 7 bases aligning to TRBD1. This CDR3 comprises 17 residues. Germline V gene lookup returns CDR1 SGHVS and CDR2 FNYEAQ. The J segment lost 0 bases and the V segment lost 4 bases, leaving 9 bases of the junction unmatched. The CDR3 spells CASSSILGTVSGNTIYF. CDR3 coding DNA: TGTGCCAGCAGCTCTATCCTCGGGACAGTCTCTGGAAACACCATATATTTT. Full variable domain (rest looked up from reference TRBV7-6 and TRBJ1-3): GAGVSQSPRYKVTKRGQDVALRCDPISGHVSLYWYRQALGQGPEFLTYFNYEAQQDKSGLPNDRFSAERPEGSISTLTIQRTEQRDSAMYRCASSSILGTVSGNTIYFGEGSWLTVV.

This clonotype has only a few counts. The chain is built from TRBV6-1 and TRBJ1-6; 8 bases match TRBD1. V lost 5 bases, J lost 7 bases, and 7 bases stayed unmatched. The CDR3 sequence is 15 residues long. The V gene's germline CDR1 is MNHNS and CDR2 SASEGT. The CDR3 spells CASSIYRGSNSPLHF. CDR3 coding DNA: TGTGCCAGCAGTATCTACAGGGGGAGCAATTCACCCCTCCACTTT.

The DNA of the CDR3 is TGTGCCAGCAGTCAGCCCGGACTAGCCCACAACGAGCAGTACTTC. It yields the protein CASSQPGLAHNEQYF. The chain is built from TRBV12-3 or TRBV12-4 and TRBJ2-7; 8 bases align to TRBD2. Losses at the gene ends were 5 bases for V and 5 bases for J; bases not matched to a gene: 11. CDR3 size: 15 residues.

Written as DNA, the CDR3 is TGTGCCAGCAGCACCCTAGTCAATGAGCAGTTCTTC. This codes for CASSTLVNEQFF. This chain links TRBV5-6 with TRBJ2-1; D unclear. The CDR3 loop spans 12 amino acids. V lost 4 bases to trimming and J lost 6 bases, with 8 bases between them. CDR1 SGHDT and CDR2 YYEEEE come from the germline V gene.

The CDR3 loop reads CASSYSRTGRTEAFF. The CDR3 DNA is TGTGCCAGCAGTTACTCCCGGACAGGTCGTACTGAAGCTTTCTTT. The rearrangement uses TRBV6-5 and TRBJ1-1, with 7 bases lining up with TRBD1. Per germline, CDR1 MNHEY and CDR2 SVGAGI. With V trimmed by 0 bases and J by 5 bases, 6 bases remained unmatched. CDR3 length: 15 residues.

This chain links TRBV10-3 with TRBJ2-7; 11 bases fit TRBD2. In germline, CDR1 is ENHRY, CDR2 SYGVKD. V lost 3 bases and J lost 0; bases outside the gene matches: 1. The CDR3 totals 15 residues. CDR3 bases: TGTGCCATCAGTGATCTAGCGGGGGGCTCCTACGAGCAGTACTTC. Protein sequence: CAISDLAGGSYEQYF.

This clonotype was seen a few times. The chain joins TRBV6-2 or TRBV6-3 to TRBJ1-5; D gene ambiguous. The CDR3 sequence is 10 residues long. The germline gives CDR1 MNHEY, CDR2 SVGEGT. V was clipped by 7 bases and J by 7 bases, with 5 bases between them. CDR3 sequence (DNA): TGTGCCAGCAATAAACAGCCCCAGCATTTT. Translated, it gives CASNKQPQHF.

This clonotype was picked up a small number of times. The chain is built from TRBV6-6 and TRBJ2-3, with D perhaps TRBD1 or TRBD2 (5 bases each). Germline values: CDR1 MNHNY, CDR2 SVGAGI (reference sequence). The CDR3 extends over 14 amino acids. V was trimmed by 4 bases and J by 1 base, leaving 9 bases between them. The CDR3 bases are TGTGCCAGCAGTTGGGACCGGCGCACAGATACGCAGTATTTT. Translating it yields CASSWDRRTDTQYF.

This clonotype was counted a few times. The chain couples TRBV7-2 to TRBJ2-3; 14 nucleotides agree with TRBD2. Germline V gene sequence: CDR1 SGHTA, CDR2 FQGNSA. The length of the CDR3 is 16 residues. V lost 6 bases and J lost 2; bases outside the gene matches: 4. In DNA form, the CDR3 reads TGTGCCAGCAGGGGACTAGCGGGAGTTTCCACAGATACGCAGTATTTT. This codes for CASRGLAGVSTDTQYF.